Sequencing of this T cell receptor (beta chain) was carried out in a study of blood T cells in healthy people across ages. This clonotype was observed a few times. For the second PCR, which ran for about 7 to 11 cycles, a sample-barcoded 5' primer and a J-beta primer mix were used. TCRdb reprocessed the 5' RACE reads via MiXCR and lists one record per CDR3 protein. Counted here are 780,000 or so distinct CDR3 sequences, approximately 25% occurring once; the ten biggest clones make up roughly 3.5%. This CDR3 comprises 18 residues. Looked up from germline, CDR1 is ENHRY and CDR2 is SYGVKD. J was trimmed by 1 base and V by 0 bases; bases with no gene match: 6. This same sample was also taken into another study, of T cells of mothers and their children.

The chain joins TRBV10-3 to TRBJ2-5; TRBD2 matches 12 bases. The sequenced material came from blood. The sequence came from a boy younger than 18 in good health. The CDR3 DNA reads as TGTGCCATCAGTGAGTCGACTAGCGGGAGTGGAACCCAAGAGACCCAGTACTTC. Amino acids: CAISESTSGSGTQETQYF.